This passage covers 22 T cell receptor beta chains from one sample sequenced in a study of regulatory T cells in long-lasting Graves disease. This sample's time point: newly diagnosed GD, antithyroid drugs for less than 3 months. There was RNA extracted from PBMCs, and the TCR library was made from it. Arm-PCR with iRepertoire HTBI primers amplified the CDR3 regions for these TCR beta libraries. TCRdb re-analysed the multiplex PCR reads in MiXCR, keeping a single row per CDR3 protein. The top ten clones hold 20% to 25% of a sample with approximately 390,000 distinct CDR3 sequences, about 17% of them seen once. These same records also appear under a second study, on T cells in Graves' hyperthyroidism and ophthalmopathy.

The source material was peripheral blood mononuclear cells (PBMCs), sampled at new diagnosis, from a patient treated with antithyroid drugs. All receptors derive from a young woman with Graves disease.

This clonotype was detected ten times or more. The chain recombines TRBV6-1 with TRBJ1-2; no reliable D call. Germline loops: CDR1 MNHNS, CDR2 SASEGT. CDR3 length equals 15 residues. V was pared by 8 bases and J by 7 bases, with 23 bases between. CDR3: CASVSLGGPGGGYTF. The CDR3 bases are TGTGCCAGCGTGTCCCTAGGCGGGCCGGGAGGTGGCTACACCTTC.

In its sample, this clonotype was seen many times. The CDR3 coding sequence is TGCAGTGCTAGCCCCCTATCTAGCGGGAGGAATGAGCAGTTCTTC. Protein sequence: CSASPLSSGRNEQFF. This chain uses TRBV20-1 with TRBJ2-1; 11 bases are a match to TRBD2. CDR1 DFQATT and CDR2 SNEGSKA come from the germline V gene (reference sequence). V lost 3 bases to trimming and J lost 7 bases; unmatched junction nucleotides: 8. The CDR3 is 15 residues long.

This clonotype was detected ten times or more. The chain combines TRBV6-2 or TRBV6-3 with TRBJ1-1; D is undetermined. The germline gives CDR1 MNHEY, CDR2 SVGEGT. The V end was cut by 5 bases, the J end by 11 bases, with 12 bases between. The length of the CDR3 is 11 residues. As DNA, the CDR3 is TGTGCCAGCAGTGTCCAGGCTCGGGCTTTCTTT. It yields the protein CASSVQARAFF.

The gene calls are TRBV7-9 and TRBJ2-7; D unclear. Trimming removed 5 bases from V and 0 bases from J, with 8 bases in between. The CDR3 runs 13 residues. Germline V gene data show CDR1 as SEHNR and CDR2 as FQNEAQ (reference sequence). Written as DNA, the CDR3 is TGTGCCAGCAGCCCGACTGCCTCCTACGAGCAGTACTTC. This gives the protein CASSPTASYEQYF.

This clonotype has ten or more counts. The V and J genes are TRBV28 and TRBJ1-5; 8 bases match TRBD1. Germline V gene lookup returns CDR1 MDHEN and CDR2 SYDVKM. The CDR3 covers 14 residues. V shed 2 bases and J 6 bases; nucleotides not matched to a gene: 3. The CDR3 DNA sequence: TGTGCCAGCAGTTTACAGGGGGCGAGTCAGCCCCAGCATTTT. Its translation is CASSLQGASQPQHF.

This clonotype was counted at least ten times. The CDR3 DNA reads TGTGCCAGCAGTTACGAGCTCGATTTTTACGCTGAAGCTTTCTTT. Translated, it gives CASSYELDFYAEAFF. This chain joins TRBV6-5 and TRBJ1-1; D gene ambiguous. Looked up from germline, CDR1 is MNHEY and CDR2 is SVGAGI. V was shortened by 2 bases and J by 6 bases, with 16 bases between the two germline ends. The CDR3 is 15 residues long.

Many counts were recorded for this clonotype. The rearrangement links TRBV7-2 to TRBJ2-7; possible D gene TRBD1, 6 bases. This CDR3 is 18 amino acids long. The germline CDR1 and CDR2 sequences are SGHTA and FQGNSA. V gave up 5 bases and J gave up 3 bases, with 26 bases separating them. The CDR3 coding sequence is TGTGCCAGCAGCCGAGGACGACAGGACGCCCTAAAGTACTACGAGCAGTACTTC. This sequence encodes CASSRGRQDALKYYEQYF.

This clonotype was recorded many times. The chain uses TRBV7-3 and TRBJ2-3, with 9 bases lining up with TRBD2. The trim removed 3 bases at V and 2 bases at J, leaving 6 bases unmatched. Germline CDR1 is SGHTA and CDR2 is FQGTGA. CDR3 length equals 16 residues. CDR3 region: CASSFKRGALTDTQYF. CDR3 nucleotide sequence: TGTGCCAGCAGCTTTAAGCGGGGGGCGCTCACAGATACGCAGTATTTT.

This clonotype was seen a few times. CDR3: CASIPRTDQNTEAFF. The CDR3 bases are TGTGCCAGTATCCCAAGGACGGACCAGAACACTGAAGCTTTCTTT. This chain links TRBV19 with TRBJ1-1; D uncertain. Germline V lookup: CDR1 LNHDA, CDR2 SQIVND (reference sequence). Trimming left V 7 bases short and J 1 base short, with 16 bases between. The CDR3 totals 15 residues. The full variable domain, its missing parts supplied by reference TRBV19 and TRBJ1-1, is DGGITQSPKYLFRKEGQNVTLSCEQNLNHDAMYWYRQDPGQGLRLIYYSQIVNDFQKGDIAEGYSVSREKKESFPLTVTSAQKNPTAFYLCASIPRTDQNTEAFFGQGTRLTVV.

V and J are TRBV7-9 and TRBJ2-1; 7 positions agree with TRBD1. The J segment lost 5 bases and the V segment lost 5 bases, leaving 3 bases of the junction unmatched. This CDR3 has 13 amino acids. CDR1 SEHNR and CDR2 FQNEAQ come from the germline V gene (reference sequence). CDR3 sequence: CASSRQGNNEQFF. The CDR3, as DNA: TGTGCCAGCAGCAGACAGGGCAACAATGAGCAGTTCTTC.

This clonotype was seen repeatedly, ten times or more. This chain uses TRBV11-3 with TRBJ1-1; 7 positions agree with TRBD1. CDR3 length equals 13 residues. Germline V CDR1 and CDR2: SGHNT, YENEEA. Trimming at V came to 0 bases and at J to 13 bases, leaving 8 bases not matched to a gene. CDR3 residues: CASSLDEQGRLFF. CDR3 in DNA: TGTGCCAGCAGCTTAGATGAACAGGGGAGGCTTTTCTTT.

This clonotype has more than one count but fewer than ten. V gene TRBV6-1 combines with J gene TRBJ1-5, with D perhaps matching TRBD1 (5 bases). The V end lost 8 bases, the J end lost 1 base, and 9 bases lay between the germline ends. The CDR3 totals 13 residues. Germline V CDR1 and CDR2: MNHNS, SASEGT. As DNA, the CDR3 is TGTGCCAGCGGGGGTAACAGCAATCAGCCCCAGCATTTT. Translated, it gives CASGGNSNQPQHF.

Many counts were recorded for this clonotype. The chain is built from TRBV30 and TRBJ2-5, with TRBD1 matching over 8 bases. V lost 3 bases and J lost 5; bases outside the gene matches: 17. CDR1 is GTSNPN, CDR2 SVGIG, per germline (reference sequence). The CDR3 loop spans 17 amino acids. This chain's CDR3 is CAWSHLESDRESETQYF. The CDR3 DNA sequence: TGTGCCTGGAGCCATCTTGAGTCGGACAGGGAGTCCGAGACCCAGTACTTC.

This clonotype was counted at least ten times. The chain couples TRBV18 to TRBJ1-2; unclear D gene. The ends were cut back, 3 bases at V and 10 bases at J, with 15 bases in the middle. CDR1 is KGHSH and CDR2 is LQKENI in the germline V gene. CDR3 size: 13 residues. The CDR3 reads CASSPAFRAPYTF. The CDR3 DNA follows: TGTGCCAGCTCACCCGCTTTTCGTGCTCCCTACACCTTC.

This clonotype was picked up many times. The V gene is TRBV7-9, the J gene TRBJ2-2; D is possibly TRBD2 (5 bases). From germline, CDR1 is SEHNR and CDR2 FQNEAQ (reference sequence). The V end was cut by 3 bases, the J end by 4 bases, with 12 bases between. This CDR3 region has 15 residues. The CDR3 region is CASSFLASGTGELFF. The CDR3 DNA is TGTGCCAGCAGCTTTCTAGCTTCGGGCACCGGGGAGCTGTTTTTT.

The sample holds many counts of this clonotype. The CDR3 region has the DNA TGTGCCAGCAGCCTACAGGCCGGGGACACTGAAGCTTTCTTT. Protein product: CASSLQAGDTEAFF. The J gene is TRBJ1-1, the V gene TRBV3-1; perhaps TRBD1 as D (5 bases). The germline V gene has CDR1 LGHDT and CDR2 YNNKEL (reference sequence). The V and J ends lost 4 bases and 3 bases respectively, with 12 bases between them. The CDR3 runs 14 residues.

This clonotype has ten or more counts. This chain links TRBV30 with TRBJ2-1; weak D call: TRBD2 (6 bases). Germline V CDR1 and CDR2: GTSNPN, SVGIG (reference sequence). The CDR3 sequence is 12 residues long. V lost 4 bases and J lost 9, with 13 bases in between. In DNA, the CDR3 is TGTGCCTGGAAACCGGTCGGGGGTGAGCAGTTCTTC. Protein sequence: CAWKPVGGEQFF.

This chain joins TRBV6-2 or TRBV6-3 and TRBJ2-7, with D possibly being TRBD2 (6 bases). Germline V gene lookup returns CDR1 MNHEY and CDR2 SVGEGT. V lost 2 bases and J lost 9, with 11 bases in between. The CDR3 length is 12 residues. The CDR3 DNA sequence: TGTGCCAGCAGTTACGGACTAAATGGGCAGTACTTC. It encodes CASSYGLNGQYF.

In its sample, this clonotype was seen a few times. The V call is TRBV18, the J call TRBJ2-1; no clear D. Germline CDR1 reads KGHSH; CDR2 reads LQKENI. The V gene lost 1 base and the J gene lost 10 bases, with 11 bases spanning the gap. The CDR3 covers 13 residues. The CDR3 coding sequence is TGTGCCAGCTCACCACGGGTACGTACAGAGCAGTTCTTC. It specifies CASSPRVRTEQFF.

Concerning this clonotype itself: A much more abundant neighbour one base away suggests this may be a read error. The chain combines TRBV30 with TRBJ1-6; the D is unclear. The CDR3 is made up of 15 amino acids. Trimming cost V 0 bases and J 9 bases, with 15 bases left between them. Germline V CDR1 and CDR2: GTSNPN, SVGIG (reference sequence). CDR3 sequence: CAWSVNRPLSSPLHF. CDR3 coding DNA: TGTGCCTGGAGTGTGAATAGGCCATTGAGTTCACCCCTCCACTTT.

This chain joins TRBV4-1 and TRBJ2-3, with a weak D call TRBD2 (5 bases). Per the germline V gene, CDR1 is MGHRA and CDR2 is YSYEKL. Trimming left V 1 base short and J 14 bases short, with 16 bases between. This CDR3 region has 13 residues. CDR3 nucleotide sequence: TGCGCCAGCAGCCAAGGGAACGGGATTTCTCGGTATTTT. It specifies CASSQGNGISRYF.

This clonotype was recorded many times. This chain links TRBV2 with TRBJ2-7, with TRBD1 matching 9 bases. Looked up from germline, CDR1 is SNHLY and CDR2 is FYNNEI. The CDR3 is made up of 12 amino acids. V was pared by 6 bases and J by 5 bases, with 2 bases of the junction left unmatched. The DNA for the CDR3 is TGTGCCAGCAGGGACAGGGGCCACGAGCAGTACTTC. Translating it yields CASRDRGHEQYF.